The rows below give T cell receptor beta chains drawn from one sample of a study of immune cell composition in non-small cell lung cancer. Profiled with immunoSEQ multiplex PCR; TCRdb holds only in-frame clones, not every one. The sample yields 8,900 or so clones, roughly 69% seen once. The sequenced sample was non-adjacent lung tissue. All receptors derive from a human donor with non-small cell lung cancer. Both conserved end residues are part of each CDR3. A D gene is named only where the DNA matches it firmly. Expanded clones are given a class, and other clones once, few, many or no size at all.

once,TRBD1,TRBV5-1,TRBJ2-2,TGCGCCAGCAAGGACAGGGCAACGAACACCGGGGAGCTGTTTTTT,CASKDRATNTGELFF
.,TRBD1,TRBV27,TRBJ1-5,TGTGCCAGCAGTTTATTTACAGGGGGCGGGGGTCAGCCCCAGCATTTT,CASSLFTGGGGQPQHF
.,TRBD1,TRBV5-1,TRBJ1-1,TGCGCCAGCAGCTCCAATACAGGGGGTGTTGAAGCTTTCTTT,CASSSNTGGVEAFF
large,TRBD2,TRBV5-4,TRBJ2-2,TGTGCCAGCAGCTCTCAGCGGGGGCGTTCTGGCACCGGGGAGCTGTTTTTT,CASSSQRGRSGTGELFF
.,.,TRBV7-8,TRBJ1-4,TGTGCCAGCAGCTTTCGGTCCGGGGGAATTAATGAAAAACTGTTTTTT,CASSFRSGGINEKLFF
.,.,TRBV5-1,TRBJ2-7,TGCGCCAGCAGCTTGGGAGACAGCCCCTACGAGCAGTACTTC,CASSLGDSPYEQYF
.,.,TRBV4-2,TRBJ1-5,TGTGCCAGCAGCCAAGAAGGTGGGACTCCTTGGGAGCCCCAGCATTTT,CASSQEGGTPWEPQHF
.,.,TRBV6-5,TRBJ1-2,TGTGCCAGCAGCCGTGACAGGAATGGGGGCTACACCTTC,CASSRDRNGGYTF
.,.,TRBV5-5,TRBJ2-7,TGTGCCAGCAGCCTGTATTACAGGGTGGGGGAGCAGTACTTC,CASSLYYRVGEQYF
.,.,TRBV6-5,TRBJ1-1,TGTGCCAGCAGCCCCCACGGAGGGGATCGTCTATTT,CASSPHGGDRLF
.,.,TRBV6-1,TRBJ2-3,TGTGCCAGCAGTGAACAGGGGCGAGGTCCAGATACGCAGTATTTT,CASSEQGRGPDTQYF
.,TRBD1,TRBV6-5,TRBJ1-2,TGTGCCAGCAGTTACTCCCCAGGGGGCGACTATGGCTACACCTTC,CASSYSPGGDYGYTF
.,.,TRBV7-2,TRBJ2-5,TGTGCCAGCAGCTTAAGACAAGTCCAAGAGACCCAGTACTTC,CASSLRQVQETQYF
.,TRBD1,TRBV7-9,TRBJ1-2,TGTGCCAGCAGCCGGAGGACAGGGGATGGCTACACCTTC,CASSRRTGDGYTF
once,TRBD1,TRBV4-3,TRBJ1-1,TGCGCCAGCAGCCATTACACAGGGGGTGCTGCTGAAGCTTTCTTT,CASSHYTGGAAEAFF
once,TRBD2,TRBV9,TRBJ2-7,TGTGCCAGCAGCGTAGAACCTAGCGGTACCTACGAGCAGTACTTC,CASSVEPSGTYEQYF
.,.,TRBV5-8,TRBJ2-7,TGTGCCAGCAGCTTGGGACAGATTAGCTACGAGCAGTACTTC,CASSLGQISYEQYF